The 25 T cell receptor beta chains presented below share a single source sample, sequenced in a study of cytomegalovirus exposure and HLA in healthy donors (dated by TCRdb to 2017 to 2019). The protocol used for the library was the immunoSEQ multiplex PCR assay. The multiplex PCR relied on a mix of 60 forward primers for TCR Vbeta segments and 13 reverse primers for TCR Jbeta segments. Not all clones reach the TCRdb copy of this immuneACCESS table, which keeps in-frame sequences only. Checked studies attribute under half of the gap to unresolved V genes and leave the rest unexplained. For this sample there are over 110,000 clones; 82% appear just once. Around 2.5% of the sample rests with the top ten. Sequencing was performed on PBMCs. All receptors derive from a male donor in good health and CMV-seronegative.

This sequence joins TRBV5-4 and TRBJ2-2; TRBD2 is a possible D gene (6 bases). V gave up 3 bases and J gave up 2 bases, with 14 bases separating them. CDR3 length equals 16 residues. The germline V gene encodes CDR1 SGHNT and CDR2 YYREEE (reference sequence). The chain's CDR3 is CASSSTLASNTGELFF. The DNA for the CDR3 is TGTGCCAGCAGCTCCACACTAGCAAGTAACACCGGGGAGCTGTTTTTT. Full variable domain (outside the CDR3, taken from reference TRBV5-4 and TRBJ2-2): ETGVTQSPTHLIKTRGQQVTLRCSSQSGHNTVSWYQQALGQGPQFIFQYYREEENGRGNFPPRFSGLQFPNYSSELNVNALELDDSALYLCASSSTLASNTGELFFGEGSRLTVL.

V usage is TRBV6-6 and J usage is TRBJ2-7; TRBD1 is a possible D gene (6 bases). V shed 6 bases and J shed 3 bases, with 15 bases lying between them. The CDR3 spans 14 residues. Germline values: CDR1 MNHNY, CDR2 SVGAGI (reference sequence). Written as DNA, the CDR3 is TGTGCCAGCAGCAAGGGGGAACTCTACTACGAGCAGTACTTC. It yields the protein CASSKGELYYEQYF.

This clone was observed a single time. The chain employs TRBV29-1 and TRBJ2-7; no clear D gene. Germline CDR1 SQVTM, CDR2 ANQGSEA. With 3 bases removed from V and 5 bases from J, the gap between germline ends came to 11 bases. This CDR3 region has 12 residues. CDR3 residues: CSVEVLEDEQYF. CDR3 nucleotide sequence: TGCAGCGTTGAGGTTCTAGAGGACGAGCAGTACTTC.

The chain combines TRBV23-1 with TRBJ2-7; 7 bases map to TRBD1. TRBV23-1 is an open reading frame whose function is uncertain. The ends lost 6 bases at V and 1 base at J; junction bases unmatched: 3. The CDR3 contains 13 residues. CDR3 residues: CASSDRESYEQYF. CDR3 in DNA: TGCGCCAGCAGCGACAGGGAGTCCTACGAGCAGTACTTC.

The chain employs TRBV27 and TRBJ1-1; tentatively, D is TRBD1 (5 bases). CDR1 is MNHEY, CDR2 SMNVEV, per germline (reference sequence). Deletions cut 4 bases from V and 8 bases from J, with 11 bases between. This CDR3 is built from 12 residues. The CDR3 spells CASSYPRGEAFF. CDR3 sequence (DNA): TGTGCCAGCAGTTACCCCCGGGGGGAAGCTTTCTTT.

This chain links TRBV29-1 with TRBJ1-2; 10 nucleotides line up with TRBD1. Germline trimming cut 6 bases from V and 2 bases from J; bases unmatched to any gene: 6. CDR1 is SQVTM and CDR2 is ANQGSEA in the germline V gene. The CDR3 runs 14 residues. The CDR3 DNA follows: TGCAGCGTAGACTGGGGACAGGGGAACTATGGCTACACCTTC. Its protein is CSVDWGQGNYGYTF.

This rearrangement joins TRBV9 to TRBJ2-1, with D perhaps TRBD2 (6 bases). The CDR3 length is 13 residues. Germline V gene sequence: CDR1 SGDLS, CDR2 YYNGEE. V gave up 2 bases and J gave up 10 bases, with 13 bases separating them. The CDR3, as DNA: TGTGCCAGCAGCGTGTTGACTGGGGGGGAGCAGTTCTTC. This codes for CASSVLTGGEQFF.

The CDR3 region is CASSRIPTPTDTQYF. The CDR3 DNA is TGTGCCAGCAGCCGCATACCGACACCCACAGATACGCAGTATTTT. The chain has TRBV6-5 and TRBJ2-3; D is unclear. The CDR3 extends over 15 amino acids. Germline V gene lookup returns CDR1 MNHEY and CDR2 SVGAGI. V shed 6 bases and J shed 2 bases, with 15 bases lying between them.

V usage is TRBV11-2 and J usage is TRBJ2-7, with D uncertain. CDR3 length: 14 amino acids. Germline assignment: CDR1 SGHAT and CDR2 FQNNGV. V lost 5 bases and J lost 4, with 15 bases in between. The CDR3 nucleotides read TGTGCCAGCAGCCCTGTCTTGAACTATTACGAGCAGTACTTC. Protein: CASSPVLNYYEQYF.

DNA for the CDR3: TGTGCCAGTAGTATTATACAGGGGGATAGCTATGGCTACACCTTC. Translating it yields CASSIIQGDSYGYTF. The chain has TRBV19 and TRBJ1-2; TRBD1 matches 8 bases. Trimming took 3 bases from V and 4 from J; bases not matched to a gene: 7. This CDR3 is 15 amino acids long. Germline loops: CDR1 LNHDA, CDR2 SQIVND (reference sequence).

This rearrangement joins TRBV6-6 to TRBJ2-1; TRBD2 is a possible D gene (5 bases). From germline, CDR1 is MNHNY and CDR2 SVGAGI (reference sequence). This CDR3 contains 13 residues. Between the trimmed V and J ends, which lost 11 bases and 6 bases, there was a span of 17 bases. CDR3 amino acids: CAVGARFGNEQFF. The DNA for the CDR3 is TGTGCCGTGGGAGCGAGGTTTGGCAATGAGCAGTTCTTC.

The chain links TRBV5-4 to TRBJ2-4; TRBD1 might be the D (6 bases). Trimming pared 4 bases from V and 0 bases from J, leaving 14 bases between. The CDR3 spans 16 residues. Germline CDR1 SGHNT, CDR2 YYREEE (reference sequence). DNA of the CDR3: TGTGCCAGCAGCCCGCAACAGGGTCTAGCCAAAAACATTCAGTACTTC. It encodes CASSPQQGLAKNIQYF.

The chain links TRBV29-1 to TRBJ1-3; no firm D call. Germline CDR1 reads SQVTM; CDR2 reads ANQGSEA. This CDR3 comprises 13 residues. V was cut by 7 bases and J by 2 bases, with 12 bases left in between. The CDR3 reads CSATGQTGNTIYF. CDR3 bases: TGCAGCGCCACCGGTCAAACTGGAAACACCATATATTTT. The whole variable domain, remainder taken from reference TRBV29-1 and TRBJ1-3, is SAVISQKPSRDICQRGTSLTIQCQVDSQVTMMFWYRQQPGQSLTLIATANQGSEATYESGFVIDKFPISRPNLTFSTLTVSNMSPEDSSIYLCSATGQTGNTIYFGEGSWLTVV.

This chain joins TRBV7-3 and TRBJ1-1, with a tentative D call TRBD1 (6 bases). This CDR3 has 13 amino acids. V dropped 5 bases and J dropped 4 bases, with 11 bases sitting between them. CDR1 and CDR2 (germline): SGHTA, FQGTGA. Written as DNA, the CDR3 is TGTGCCAGCAGCACGACGACAGGCACTGAAGCTTTCTTT. This sequence encodes CASSTTTGTEAFF.

The chain recombines TRBV9 with TRBJ2-3, with 9 bases fitting TRBD2. Germline V gene lookup returns CDR1 SGDLS and CDR2 YYNGEE. Trimming removed 0 bases from V and 3 bases from J; junction bases left unmatched: 5. The CDR3 loop spans 16 amino acids. CDR3 nucleotides: TGTGCCAGCAGCGTAGCTAGCGGGACGTTAACAGATACGCAGTATTTT. Encoded protein: CASSVASGTLTDTQYF.

The rearrangement links TRBV4-2 to TRBJ1-2; tentative D call: TRBD1 (5 bases). Trimming stripped 1 base from V and 3 bases from J, with 9 bases between. This CDR3 comprises 14 residues. Germline loops: CDR1 LGHNA, CDR2 YNFKEQ. CDR3: CASSQAQAHYGYTF. The CDR3, as DNA: TGTGCCAGCAGCCAAGCACAGGCACACTATGGCTACACCTTC.

The rearrangement joins TRBV15 to TRBJ2-1, with D uncertain. Germline CDR1 LNHNV, CDR2 YYDKDF (reference sequence). The CDR3 runs 15 residues. V lost 0 bases and J lost 1, with 7 bases in between. DNA of the CDR3: TGTGCCACCAGCAGAGACCAAAATTCCTACAATGAGCAGTTCTTC. As protein: CATSRDQNSYNEQFF.

The V and J genes are TRBV7-3 and TRBJ2-5, with TRBD1 matching 10 bases. V shed 4 bases and J 5 bases; nucleotides not matched to a gene: 7. Germline values: CDR1 SGHTA, CDR2 FQGTGA. CDR3 length equals 15 residues. The chain's CDR3 is CASSWPGQGIETQYF. CDR3 bases: TGTGCCAGCAGCTGGCCGGGACAGGGGATCGAGACCCAGTACTTC. Together with reference TRBV7-3 and TRBJ2-5, the CDR3 gives the full variable domain: GAGVSQTPSNKVTEKGKYVELRCDPISGHTALYWYRQSLGQGPEFLIYFQGTGAADDSGLPNDRFFAVRPEGSVSTLKIQRTERGDSAVYLCASSWPGQGIETQYFGPGTRLLVL.

This clone was seen a single time. V and J are TRBV5-8 and TRBJ2-1; 11 bases are a match to TRBD2. Trimming at V came to 0 bases and at J to 4 bases, leaving 6 bases not matched to a gene. The CDR3 runs 17 residues. Germline CDR1 and CDR2: SGHTS and YDEGEE. Written as DNA, the CDR3 is TGTGCCAGCAGCTTGGCCGGGACTAGCGGAATTTACAATGAGCAGTTCTTC. Amino acids: CASSLAGTSGIYNEQFF. The full variable domain, rest sourced from reference TRBV5-8 and TRBJ2-1, is EAGVTQSPTHLIKTRGQQATLRCSPISGHTSVYWYQQALGLGLQFLLWYDEGEERNRGNFPPRFSGRQFPNYSSELNVNALELEDSALYLCASSLAGTSGIYNEQFFGPGTRLTVL.

This clone was counted a few times. CDR3: CASSLFTMRTEAFF. CDR3 bases: TGTGCCAGCAGCTTGTTCACGATGCGCACTGAAGCTTTCTTT. The chain recombines TRBV5-4 with TRBJ1-1; D call uncertain. The CDR3 runs to 14 residues. Looked up from germline, CDR1 is SGHNT and CDR2 is YYREEE (reference sequence). V lost 1 base and J 4 bases, leaving 11 bases between the germline ends. Supplemented by reference TRBV5-4 and TRBJ1-1, the full variable domain reads ETGVTQSPTHLIKTRGQQVTLRCSSQSGHNTVSWYQQALGQGPQFIFQYYREEENGRGNFPPRFSGLQFPNYSSELNVNALELDDSALYLCASSLFTMRTEAFFGQGTRLTVV.

V is TRBV9 and J is TRBJ2-2; D not resolved. Germline loops: CDR1 SGDLS, CDR2 YYNGEE. There are 13 residues in the CDR3. Trimming took off 6 bases at V and 0 bases at J, with 6 bases between the two ends. In DNA, the CDR3 is TGTGCCAGCACCGCGACGAACACCGGGGAGCTGTTTTTT. Amino acid sequence: CASTATNTGELFF.

The chain joins TRBV6-4 to TRBJ2-2; 7 nucleotides align to TRBD1. Germline V gives CDR1 MRHNA, CDR2 SNTAGT. V gave up 8 bases and J gave up 4 bases; unmatched junction bases: 4. The CDR3 runs to 13 residues. This CDR3 reads CASRDRATGELFF. CDR3 sequence (DNA): TGTGCCAGCCGAGACAGGGCCACCGGGGAGCTGTTTTTT.

The chain combines TRBV30 with TRBJ2-2; D is ambiguous. The length of the CDR3 is 15 residues. CDR1 is GTSNPN, CDR2 SVGIG, per germline (reference sequence). V dropped 3 bases and J dropped 0 bases, with 11 bases sitting between them. The CDR3 DNA is TGTGCCTGGAGCCGCGGCGGAGCGAACACCGGGGAGCTGTTTTTT. Protein product: CAWSRGGANTGELFF. Together with reference TRBV30 and TRBJ2-2, the CDR3 gives the full variable domain: SQTIHQWPATLVQPVGSPLSLECTVEGTSNPNLYWYRQAAGRGLQLLFYSVGIGQISSEVPQNLSASRPQDRQFILSSKKLLLSDSGFYLCAWSRGGANTGELFFGEGSRLTVL.

This chain uses TRBV5-6 with TRBJ2-5; perhaps TRBD2 as D (5 bases). TRBJ2-7 matches the DNA end more closely, so the J call is doubtful. Per the germline V gene, CDR1 is SGHDT and CDR2 is YYEEEE. This CDR3 contains 13 residues. The CDR3 sequence: CASSRREGYEQYF. Here the CDR3 DNA reads TGTGCCAGCAGTAGACGGGAAGGGTACGAGCAGTACTTC.

This chain uses TRBV5-4 with TRBJ2-5; TRBD2 might be the D (6 bases). The CDR3 runs to 15 residues. The germline V gene has CDR1 SGHNT and CDR2 YYREEE (reference sequence). V was trimmed by 4 bases and J by 4 bases, leaving 17 bases between them. CDR3 loop: CASSPAGTWLETQYF. The DNA of the CDR3 is TGTGCCAGCAGCCCAGCCGGGACTTGGCTAGAGACCCAGTACTTC.